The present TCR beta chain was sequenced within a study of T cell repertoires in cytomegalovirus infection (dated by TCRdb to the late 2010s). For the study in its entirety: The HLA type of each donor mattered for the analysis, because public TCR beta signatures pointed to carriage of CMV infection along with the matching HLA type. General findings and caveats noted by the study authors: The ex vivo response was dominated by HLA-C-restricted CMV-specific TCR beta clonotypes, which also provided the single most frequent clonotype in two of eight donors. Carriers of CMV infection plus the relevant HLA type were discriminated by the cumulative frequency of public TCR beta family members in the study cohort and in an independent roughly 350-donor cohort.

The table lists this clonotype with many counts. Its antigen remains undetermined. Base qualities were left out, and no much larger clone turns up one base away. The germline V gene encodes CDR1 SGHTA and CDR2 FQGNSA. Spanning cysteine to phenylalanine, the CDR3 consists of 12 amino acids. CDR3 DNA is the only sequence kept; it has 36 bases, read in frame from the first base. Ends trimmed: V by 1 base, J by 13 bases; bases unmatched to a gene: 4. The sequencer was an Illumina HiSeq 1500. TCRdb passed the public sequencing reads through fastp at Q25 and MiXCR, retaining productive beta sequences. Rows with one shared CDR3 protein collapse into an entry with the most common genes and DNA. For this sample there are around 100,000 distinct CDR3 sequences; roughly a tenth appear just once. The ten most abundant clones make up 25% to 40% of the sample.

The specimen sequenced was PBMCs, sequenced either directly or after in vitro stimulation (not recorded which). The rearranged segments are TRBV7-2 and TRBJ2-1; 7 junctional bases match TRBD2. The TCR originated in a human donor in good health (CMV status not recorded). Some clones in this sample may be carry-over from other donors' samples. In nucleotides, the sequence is TGTGCCAGCAGCTTAGGGCGGGAGATTCAGTTCTTC. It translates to CASSLGREIQFF.